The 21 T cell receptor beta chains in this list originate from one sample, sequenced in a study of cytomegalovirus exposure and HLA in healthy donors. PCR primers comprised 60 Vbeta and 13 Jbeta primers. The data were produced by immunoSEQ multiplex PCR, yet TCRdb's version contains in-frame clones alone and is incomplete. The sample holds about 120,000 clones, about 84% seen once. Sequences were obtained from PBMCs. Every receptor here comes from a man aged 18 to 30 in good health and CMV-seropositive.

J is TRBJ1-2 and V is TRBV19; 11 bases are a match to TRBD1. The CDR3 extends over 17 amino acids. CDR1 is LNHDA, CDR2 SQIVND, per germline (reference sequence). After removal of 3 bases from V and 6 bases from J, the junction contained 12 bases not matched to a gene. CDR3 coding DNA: TGTGCCAGTAGTATCCCGGGACAGGGGGTGATTTCGGATGGCTACACCTTC. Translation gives CASSIPGQGVISDGYTF.

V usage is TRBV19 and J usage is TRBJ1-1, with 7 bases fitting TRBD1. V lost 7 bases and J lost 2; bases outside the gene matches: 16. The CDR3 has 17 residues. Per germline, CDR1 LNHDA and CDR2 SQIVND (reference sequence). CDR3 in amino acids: CASTWGRTGTTNTEAFF. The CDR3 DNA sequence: TGTGCCAGTACCTGGGGACGGACAGGTACGACCAACACTGAAGCTTTCTTT.

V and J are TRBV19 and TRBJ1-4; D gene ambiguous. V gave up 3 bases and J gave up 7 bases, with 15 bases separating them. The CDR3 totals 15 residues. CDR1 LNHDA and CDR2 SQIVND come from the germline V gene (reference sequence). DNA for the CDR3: TGTGCCAGTAGTATCCGCGTCCAAGGGAGTGAAAAACTGTTTTTT. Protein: CASSIRVQGSEKLFF.

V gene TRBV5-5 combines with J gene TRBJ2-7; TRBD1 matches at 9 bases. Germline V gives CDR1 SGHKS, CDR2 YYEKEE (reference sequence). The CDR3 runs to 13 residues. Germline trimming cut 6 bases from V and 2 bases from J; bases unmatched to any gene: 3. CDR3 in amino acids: CASTRDRAYEQYF. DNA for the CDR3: TGTGCCAGCACCCGGGACAGGGCCTACGAGCAGTACTTC.

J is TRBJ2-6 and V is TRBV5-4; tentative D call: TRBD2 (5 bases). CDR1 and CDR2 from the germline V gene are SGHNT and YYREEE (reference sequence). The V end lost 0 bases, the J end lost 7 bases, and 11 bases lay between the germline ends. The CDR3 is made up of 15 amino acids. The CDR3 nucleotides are TGTGCCAGCAGCTTGGACCGGGATGGAGCCAACGTCCTGACTTTC. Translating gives CASSLDRDGANVLTF.

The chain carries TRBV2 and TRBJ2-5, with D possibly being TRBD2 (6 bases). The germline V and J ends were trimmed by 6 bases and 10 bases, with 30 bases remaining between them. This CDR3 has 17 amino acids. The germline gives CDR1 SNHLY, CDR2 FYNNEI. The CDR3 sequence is CASSQERVFVAEANQYF. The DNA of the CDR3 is TGTGCCAGCAGCCAAGAGCGGGTTTTTGTGGCAGAAGCGAACCAGTACTTC.

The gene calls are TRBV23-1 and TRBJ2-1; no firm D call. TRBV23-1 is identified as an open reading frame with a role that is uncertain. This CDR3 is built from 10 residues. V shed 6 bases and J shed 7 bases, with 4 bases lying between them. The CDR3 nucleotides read TGCGCCAGCAGCGTTAATGAGCAGTTCTTC. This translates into CASSVNEQFF.

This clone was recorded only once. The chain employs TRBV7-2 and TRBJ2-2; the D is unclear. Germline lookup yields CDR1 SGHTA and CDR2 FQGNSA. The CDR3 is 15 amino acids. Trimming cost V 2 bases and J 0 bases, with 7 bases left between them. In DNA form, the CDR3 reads TGTGCCAGCAGCTTAACGACTTCGAACACCGGGGAGCTGTTTTTT. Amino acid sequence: CASSLTTSNTGELFF.

The CDR3 DNA sequence: TGTGCCATCAGTGAAGCTCCTACCTCCTACGAGCAGTACTTC. It translates to CAISEAPTSYEQYF. This chain joins TRBV10-3 and TRBJ2-7, with D hard to call. The CDR3 covers 14 residues. Per germline, CDR1 ENHRY and CDR2 SYGVKD. Trimming left V 3 bases short and J 0 bases short, with 9 bases between.

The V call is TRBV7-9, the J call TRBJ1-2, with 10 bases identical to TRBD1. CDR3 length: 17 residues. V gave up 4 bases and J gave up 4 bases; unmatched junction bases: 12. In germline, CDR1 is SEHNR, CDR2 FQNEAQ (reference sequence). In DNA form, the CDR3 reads TGTGCCAGCAGCTCGGACGGACGGACAGGGGGTGGCTATGGCTACACCTTC. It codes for CASSSDGRTGGGYGYTF. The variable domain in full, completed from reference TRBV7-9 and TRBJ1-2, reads DTGVSQNPRHKITKRGQNVTFRCDPISEHNRLYWYRQTLGQGPEFLTYFQNEAQLEKSRLLSDRFSAERPKGSFSTLEIQRTEQGDSAMYLCASSSDGRTGGGYGYTFGSGTRLTVV.

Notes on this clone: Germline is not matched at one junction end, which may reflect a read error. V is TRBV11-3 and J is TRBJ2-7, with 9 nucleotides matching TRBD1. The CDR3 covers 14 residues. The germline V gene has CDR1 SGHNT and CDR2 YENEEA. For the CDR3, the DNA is TGTGCCAGCAGCTTAGGGCGACAGGGGGACGAGCAGTGCTTC. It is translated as CASSLGRQGDEQCF.

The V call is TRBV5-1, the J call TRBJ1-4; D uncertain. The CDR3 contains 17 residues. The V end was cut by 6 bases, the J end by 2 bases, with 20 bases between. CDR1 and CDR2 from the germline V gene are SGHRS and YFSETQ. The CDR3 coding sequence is TGCGCCAGCACCCTGGGAGGGTTCGAAGAGACTAATGAAAAACTGTTTTTT. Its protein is CASTLGGFEETNEKLFF.

CDR3 loop: CASSLGRLVYNEQFF. In DNA form, the CDR3 reads TGTGCCAGCAGCTTAGGGCGGCTTGTTTACAATGAGCAGTTCTTC. The rearrangement uses TRBV11-2 and TRBJ2-1, with D unresolved. Per germline, CDR1 SGHAT and CDR2 FQNNGV. This CDR3 is 15 amino acids long. V lost 1 base, J lost 4 bases, and 11 bases lay in between.

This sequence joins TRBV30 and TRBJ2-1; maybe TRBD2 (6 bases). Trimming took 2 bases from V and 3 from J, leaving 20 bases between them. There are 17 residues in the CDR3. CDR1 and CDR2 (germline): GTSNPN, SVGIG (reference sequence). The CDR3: CAWSPQRTNLGYNEQFF. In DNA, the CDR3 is TGTGCCTGGAGTCCCCAAAGGACTAATCTAGGCTACAATGAGCAGTTCTTC.

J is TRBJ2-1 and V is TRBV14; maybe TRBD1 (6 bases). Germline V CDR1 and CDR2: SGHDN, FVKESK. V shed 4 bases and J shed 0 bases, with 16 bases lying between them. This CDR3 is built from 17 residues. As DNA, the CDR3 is TGTGCCAGCAGCCGAAAAACAGGGCCCAGCTCCTACAATGAGCAGTTCTTC. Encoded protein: CASSRKTGPSSYNEQFF.

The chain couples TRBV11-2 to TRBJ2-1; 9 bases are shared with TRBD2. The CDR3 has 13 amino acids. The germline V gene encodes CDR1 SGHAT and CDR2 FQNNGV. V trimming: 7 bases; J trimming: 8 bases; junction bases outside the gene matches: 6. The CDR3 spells CASNIAGADEQFF. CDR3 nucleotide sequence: TGTGCCAGCAATATAGCGGGAGCCGATGAGCAGTTCTTC.

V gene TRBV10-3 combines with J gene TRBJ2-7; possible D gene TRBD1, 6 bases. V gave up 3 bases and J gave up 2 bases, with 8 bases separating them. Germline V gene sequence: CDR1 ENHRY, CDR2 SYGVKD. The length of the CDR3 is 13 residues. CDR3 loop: CAISDPGAYEQYF. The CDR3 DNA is TGTGCCATCAGTGATCCAGGGGCCTACGAGCAGTACTTC.

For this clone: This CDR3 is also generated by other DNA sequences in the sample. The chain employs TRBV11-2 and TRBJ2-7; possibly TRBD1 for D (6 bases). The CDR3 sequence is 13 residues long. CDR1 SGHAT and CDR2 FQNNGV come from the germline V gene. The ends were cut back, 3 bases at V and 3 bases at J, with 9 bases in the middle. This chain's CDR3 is CASSLVDSYEQYF. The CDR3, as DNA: TGTGCCAGCAGCTTGGTGGACAGCTACGAGCAGTACTTC.

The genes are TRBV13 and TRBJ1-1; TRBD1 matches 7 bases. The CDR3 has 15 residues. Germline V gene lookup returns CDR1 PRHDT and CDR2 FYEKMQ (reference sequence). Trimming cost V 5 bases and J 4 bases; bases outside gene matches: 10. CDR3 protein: CASSRNEGAPTEAFF. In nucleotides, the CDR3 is TGTGCCAGCAGCCGGAATGAGGGGGCTCCCACTGAAGCTTTCTTT.

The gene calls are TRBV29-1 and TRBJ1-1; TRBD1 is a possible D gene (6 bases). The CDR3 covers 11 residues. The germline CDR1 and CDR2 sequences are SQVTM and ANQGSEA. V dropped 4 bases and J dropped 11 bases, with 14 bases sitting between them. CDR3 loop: CSVVSFGGAFF. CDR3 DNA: TGCAGCGTTGTGTCTTTTGGGGGCGCTTTCTTT.

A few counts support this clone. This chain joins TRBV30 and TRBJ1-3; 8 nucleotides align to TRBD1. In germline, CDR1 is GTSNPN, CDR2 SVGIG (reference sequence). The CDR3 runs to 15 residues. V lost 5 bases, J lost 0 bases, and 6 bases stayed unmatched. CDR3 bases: TGTGCCTGGGCTGGGCAGGGGGCCTCTGGAAACACCATATATTTT. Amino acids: CAWAGQGASGNTIYF.